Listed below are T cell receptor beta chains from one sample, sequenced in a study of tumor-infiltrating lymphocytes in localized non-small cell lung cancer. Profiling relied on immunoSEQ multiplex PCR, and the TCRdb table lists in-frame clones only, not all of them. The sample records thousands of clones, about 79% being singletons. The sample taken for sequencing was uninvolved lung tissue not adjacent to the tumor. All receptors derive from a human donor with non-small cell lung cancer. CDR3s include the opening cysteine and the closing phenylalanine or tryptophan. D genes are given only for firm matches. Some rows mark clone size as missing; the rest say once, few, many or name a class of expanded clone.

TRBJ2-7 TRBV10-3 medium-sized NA TGTGCCACTCTGACACCTCAGGACAGTTTCCCCTACGAGCAGTACTTC CATLTPQDSFPYEQYF
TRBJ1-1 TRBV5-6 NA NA TGTGCCAGCAGCTTGGAGGGATGGGGGGCGCGGACTGAAGCTTTCTTT CASSLEGWGARTEAFF
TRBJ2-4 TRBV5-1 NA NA TGCGCCAGCAGCTTGTTGGTCAGGCCGAACATTCAGTACTTC CASSLLVRPNIQYF
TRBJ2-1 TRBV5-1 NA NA TGCGCCAGCAGCTCTGGCCAGGCGGCGTACAATGAGCAGTTCTTC CASSSGQAAYNEQFF
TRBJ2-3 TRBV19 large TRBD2 TGTGCCAGTAGTATTGGGACTAGCGTCACAGATACGCAGTATTTT CASSIGTSVTDTQYF
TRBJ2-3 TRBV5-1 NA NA TGCGCCAGCAGCTTAGGCAGGGACACAGATACGCAGTATTTT CASSLGRDTDTQYF
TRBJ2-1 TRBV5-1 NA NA TGCGCCAGCAGCTTGCTTGGACGGGGAAGCTACAATGAGCAGTTCTTC CASSLLGRGSYNEQFF
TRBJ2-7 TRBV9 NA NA TGTGCCAGCAGCCCCGTTGGAGGGTTCGACGAGCAGTACTTC CASSPVGGFDEQYF
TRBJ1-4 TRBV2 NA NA TGTGCCAGCAGTGAACTCGGGCAGGGCACTAATGAAAAACTGTTTTTT CASSELGQGTNEKLFF
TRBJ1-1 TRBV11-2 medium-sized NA TGTGCCAGCAGCTTAGGGGCGGGGAACACTGAAGCTTTCTTT CASSLGAGNTEAFF
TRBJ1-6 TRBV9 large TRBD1 TGTGCCAGCAGCGCCCTGGGACAGGGGAATTCACCCCTCCACTTT CASSALGQGNSPLHF
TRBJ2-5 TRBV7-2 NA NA TGTGCCAGCACCAATCGGGGTGGGGAGACCCAGTACTTC CASTNRGGETQYF
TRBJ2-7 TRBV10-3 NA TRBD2 TGTGCCATCAGTGATTCCGGACTAGTAAAAGAGCAGTACTTC CAISDSGLVKEQYF
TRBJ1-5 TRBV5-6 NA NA TGTGCCAGCAGCTCCCCGGGCAATCAGCCCCAGCATTTT CASSSPGNQPQHF
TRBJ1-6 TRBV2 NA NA TGTGCCAGCAGTTTTTACTCCTATAATTCACCCCTCCACTTT CASSFYSYNSPLHF